Presented here are 25 T cell receptor beta chains from one specimen sequenced in a study of resident and recirculating memory T cells in vitiligo. This table comes from immunoSEQ multiplex PCR, and its TCRdb copy is limited to in-frame clones, with some not included. The data show roughly 80,000 clones, 92% seen once. The sequenced sample was blood. These TCRs come from a male donor with vitiligo.

The CDR3 DNA reads TGTGCCAGCAGCGTAGAAGGGGTTGGCACCGGGGAGCTGTTTTTT. This encodes CASSVEGVGTGELFF. V usage is TRBV9 and J usage is TRBJ2-2; possibly TRBD1 for D (5 bases). Trimming stripped 0 bases from V and 4 bases from J, with 10 bases between. This CDR3 has 15 amino acids. CDR1 is SGDLS and CDR2 is YYNGEE in the germline V gene.

The sample holds one count of this clone. This rearrangement joins TRBV30 to TRBJ1-1, with 7 bases lining up with TRBD1. The CDR3 extends over 13 amino acids. V lost 3 bases, J lost 7 bases, and 8 bases stayed unmatched. In germline, CDR1 is GTSNPN, CDR2 SVGIG (reference sequence). CDR3 DNA: TGTGCCTGGAGGGGACAGCTATTAGGTGAAGCTTTCTTT. It translates to CAWRGQLLGEAFF.

V usage is TRBV9 and J usage is TRBJ2-7, with 9 bases fitting TRBD1. The J segment lost 2 bases and the V segment lost 4 bases, leaving 10 bases of the junction unmatched. CDR1 and CDR2 from the germline V gene are SGDLS and YYNGEE. This CDR3 is 16 amino acids long. The CDR3 nucleotides read TGTGCCAGCAGCCATAGGCGGAGGGACAGGGCCTACGAGCAGTACTTC. The encoded protein is CASSHRRRDRAYEQYF.

The chain has TRBV28 and TRBJ2-7, with D perhaps matching TRBD2 (6 bases). The germline CDR1 and CDR2 sequences are MDHEN and SYDVKM. The CDR3 runs to 15 residues. V lost 2 bases and J lost 2, with 13 bases in between. The CDR3, as DNA: TGTGCCAGCAGTTTAGCCGGGGACTCCACCTACGAGCAGTACTTC. It codes for CASSLAGDSTYEQYF.

The V call is TRBV7-3, the J call TRBJ2-1; 14 bases line up with TRBD2. Germline V gene data show CDR1 as SGHTA and CDR2 as FQGTGA. J gave up 8 bases and V 5 bases, and 8 bases lay outside the gene matches. This CDR3 has 16 amino acids. CDR3 DNA: TGTGCCAGCAGCCTCCGACTAGCGGGAGGGACGGATGAGCAGTTCTTC. Its protein is CASSLRLAGGTDEQFF.

V is TRBV30 and J is TRBJ2-5, with 15 bases that match TRBD2. V lost 0 bases and J lost 5; bases outside the gene matches: 7. Germline lookup yields CDR1 GTSNPN and CDR2 SVGIG (reference sequence). The CDR3 has 17 residues. CDR3 sequence (DNA): TGTGCCTGGAGTGTACATGGACTAGCGGGAGGGCGCGAGACCCAGTACTTC. Its protein product is CAWSVHGLAGGRETQYF.

The chain carries TRBV6-1 and TRBJ2-5; 7 nucleotides agree with TRBD1. CDR3 length equals 16 residues. Germline-derived CDR1 and CDR2 are MNHNS and SASEGT. V was pared by 2 bases and J by 2 bases, with 8 bases of the junction left unmatched. CDR3 DNA: TGTGCCAGCAGTGAATGGGTGCAGGGGGAGCAAGAGACCCAGTACTTC. Translation gives CASSEWVQGEQETQYF.

V and J are TRBV27 and TRBJ2-1; TRBD2 matches at 13 bases. V shed 4 bases, J shed 4 bases, and the junction held 7 bases outside the gene matches. There are 17 residues in the CDR3. Germline V gene sequence: CDR1 MNHEY, CDR2 SMNVEV (reference sequence). The CDR3 here is CASSSPTSGRSYNEQFF. The CDR3, as DNA: TGTGCCAGCAGTTCACCGACTAGCGGGAGGAGTTACAATGAGCAGTTCTTC.

V usage is TRBV11-2 and J usage is TRBJ1-3; D perhaps matches TRBD1 (5 bases). This CDR3 spans 18 amino acids. Per germline, CDR1 SGHAT and CDR2 FQNNGV. Deletions cut 3 bases from V and 0 bases from J, with 18 bases between. The CDR3 is CASSFPRGRMSSGNTIYF. DNA of the CDR3: TGTGCCAGCAGCTTCCCAAGGGGCAGGATGAGCTCTGGAAACACCATATATTTT.

The chain has TRBV4-2 and TRBJ2-2; 7 bases agree with TRBD1. The CDR3 extends over 18 amino acids. V trimming: 5 bases; J trimming: 5 bases; junction bases outside the gene matches: 17. The germline V gene encodes CDR1 LGHNA and CDR2 YNFKEQ. The CDR3 loop reads CASSTYPGDSSTTGELFF. Written as DNA, the CDR3 is TGTGCCAGCAGCACTTACCCCGGGGACAGTAGTACAACCGGGGAGCTGTTTTTT.

V usage is TRBV9 and J usage is TRBJ2-7; a possible D gene is TRBD1 (6 bases). The V gene's germline CDR1 is SGDLS and CDR2 YYNGEE. V dropped 1 base and J dropped 4 bases, with 12 bases sitting between them. The CDR3 is 14 amino acids. CDR3 DNA: TGTGCCAGCAGCGTAAGCGGACAGCCTTACGAGCAGTACTTC. This translates into CASSVSGQPYEQYF.

The sample holds a few counts of this clone. V usage is TRBV9 and J usage is TRBJ1-2; D call uncertain. Germline V lookup: CDR1 SGDLS, CDR2 YYNGEE. CDR3 length equals 15 residues. The V and J ends lost 0 bases and 3 bases respectively, with 12 bases between them. The CDR3 DNA is TGTGCCAGCAGCGTAGGTGGGGAGATTTACTATGGCTACACCTTC. This translates into CASSVGGEIYYGYTF.

The chain couples TRBV21-1 to TRBJ2-1; the table's D call, TRBD2, has no DNA check behind it. TRBV21-1 is described as a pseudogene. The CDR3 sequence is 17 residues long. The CDR3 region is CASSSSGPFGISGEQFF. For the CDR3, the DNA is TGTGCCAGCAGCTCGAGCGGACCTTTTGGGATTTCGGGTGAGCAGTTCTTC.

The J gene is TRBJ2-7, the V gene TRBV6-1; tentatively, D is TRBD1 (5 bases). V was shortened by 2 bases and J by 0 bases, with 14 bases between the two germline ends. CDR1 MNHNS and CDR2 SASEGT come from the germline V gene. The CDR3 runs 16 residues. The CDR3 region has the DNA TGTGCCAGCAGTGAAATGGCCCGGACACCCTCCTACGAGCAGTACTTC. It encodes CASSEMARTPSYEQYF.

The rearrangement joins TRBV5-4 to TRBJ2-7; possibly TRBD2 for D (6 bases). V was trimmed by 3 bases and J by 4 bases, leaving 11 bases between them. The CDR3 runs to 13 residues. Germline assignment: CDR1 SGHNT and CDR2 YYREEE (reference sequence). The CDR3 spells CASSWGLSYEQYF. DNA for the CDR3: TGTGCCAGCAGCTGGGGACTTTCATACGAGCAGTACTTC.

J is TRBJ2-5 and V is TRBV19; maybe TRBD1 (5 bases). The germline V and J ends were trimmed by 4 bases and 1 base, with 13 bases remaining between them. Germline V lookup: CDR1 LNHDA, CDR2 SQIVND (reference sequence). CDR3 length equals 15 residues. The CDR3, as DNA: TGTGCCAGTAGTAAGTGGACAAGCCCCCAAGAGACCCAGTACTTC. Translating gives CASSKWTSPQETQYF.

The genes are TRBV6-1 and TRBJ2-7; D may be TRBD2 (5 bases). CDR1 and CDR2 (germline): MNHNS, SASEGT. CDR3 length: 13 amino acids. V lost 2 bases, J lost 6 bases, and 11 bases lay in between. CDR3 loop: CASSERTASEQYF. DNA for the CDR3: TGTGCCAGCAGTGAACGGACTGCGTCCGAGCAGTACTTC.

This clone was counted a single time. The chain links TRBV4-1 to TRBJ2-6; 8 bases line up with TRBD1. Per the germline V gene, CDR1 is MGHRA and CDR2 is YSYEKL. This CDR3 is built from 16 residues. The J segment lost 2 bases and the V segment lost 5 bases, leaving 5 bases of the junction unmatched. DNA of the CDR3: TGCGCCAGCAGCAGGACAGGGCCCCCTGGGGCCAACGTCCTGACTTTC. This encodes CASSRTGPPGANVLTF.

The J gene is TRBJ2-5, the V gene TRBV5-1; D remains ambiguous. V gave up 0 bases and J gave up 5 bases, with 11 bases separating them. The CDR3 has 14 amino acids. Per germline, CDR1 SGHRS and CDR2 YFSETQ. The CDR3 nucleotides read TGCGCCAGCAGCTTGGGTGCAGGTGGGGAGACCCAGTACTTC. It yields the protein CASSLGAGGETQYF. The entire variable domain, with the rest obtained from reference TRBV5-1 and TRBJ2-5, is as follows: KAGVTQTPRYLIKTRGQQVTLSCSPISGHRSVSWYQQTPGQGLQFLFEYFSETQRNKGNFPGRFSGRQFSNSRSEMNVSTLELGDSALYLCASSLGAGGETQYFGPGTRLLVL.

This chain joins TRBV7-9 and TRBJ2-3; unclear D gene. V lost 2 bases to trimming and J lost 0 bases, with 18 bases between them. The CDR3 is 18 amino acids. CDR1 SEHNR and CDR2 FQNEAQ come from the germline V gene (reference sequence). CDR3 sequence reads: CASSLTASWQHSTDTQYF. The CDR3 coding sequence is TGTGCCAGCAGCTTAACAGCCTCTTGGCAGCATAGCACAGATACGCAGTATTTT.

The chain employs TRBV6-5 and TRBJ2-6; D is unclear. This CDR3 is built from 13 residues. The germline V gene has CDR1 MNHEY and CDR2 SVGAGI. V lost 6 bases to trimming and J lost 4 bases, with 7 bases between them. The CDR3 reads CASRVGGANVLTF. As DNA, the CDR3 is TGTGCCAGCAGGGTCGGGGGGGCCAACGTCCTGACTTTC.

V and J are TRBV19 and TRBJ1-1; D remains ambiguous. The germline V gene encodes CDR1 LNHDA and CDR2 SQIVND (reference sequence). The CDR3 runs 13 residues. V was trimmed by 6 bases and J by 0 bases, leaving 8 bases between them. The DNA for the CDR3 is TGTGCCAGTAGGTTCAGGATGAACACTGAAGCTTTCTTT. This translates into CASRFRMNTEAFF.

This clone occurred once. The chain uses TRBV2 and TRBJ1-2; tentative D call: TRBD1 (6 bases). V was clipped by 5 bases and J by 5 bases, with 24 bases between them. The germline V gene encodes CDR1 SNHLY and CDR2 FYNNEI. The CDR3 contains 17 residues. The CDR3 bases are TGTGCCAGCAGTCCCGGGACAACTACGAAACTTGGATATGGCTACACCTTC. Translation gives CASSPGTTTKLGYGYTF. Complete variable domain (other parts from reference TRBV2 and TRBJ1-2): EPEVTQTPSHQVTQMGQEVILRCVPISNHLYFYWYRQILGQKVEFLVSFYNNEISEKSEIFDDQFSVERPDGSNFTLKIRSTKLEDSAMYFCASSPGTTTKLGYGYTFGSGTRLTVV.

V is TRBV4-1 and J is TRBJ1-2, with D perhaps TRBD1 (5 bases). V shed 1 base and J shed 6 bases, with 15 bases lying between them. Germline values: CDR1 MGHRA, CDR2 YSYEKL. This CDR3 region has 15 residues. CDR3 sequence: CASSQGGLRSHGYTF. The CDR3 nucleotides are TGCGCCAGCAGCCAAGGGGGCCTCCGATCCCATGGCTACACCTTC.

The CDR3 loop reads CASTSSGRPPSYNEQFF. DNA of the CDR3: TGTGCCAGCACCTCTAGCGGGAGGCCTCCGTCGTACAATGAGCAGTTCTTC. The V call is TRBV28, the J call TRBJ2-1; 11 bases are shared with TRBD2. The V segment lost 7 bases and the J segment 4 bases; nucleotides outside the gene matches: 12. The germline V gene encodes CDR1 MDHEN and CDR2 SYDVKM. The CDR3 extends over 17 amino acids. The whole variable domain, filled in from reference TRBV28 and TRBJ2-1, reads DVKVTQSSRYLVKRTGEKVFLECVQDMDHENMFWYRQDPGLGLRLIYFSYDVKMKEKGDIPEGYSVSREKKERFSLILESASTNQTSMYLCASTSSGRPPSYNEQFFGPGTRLTVL.